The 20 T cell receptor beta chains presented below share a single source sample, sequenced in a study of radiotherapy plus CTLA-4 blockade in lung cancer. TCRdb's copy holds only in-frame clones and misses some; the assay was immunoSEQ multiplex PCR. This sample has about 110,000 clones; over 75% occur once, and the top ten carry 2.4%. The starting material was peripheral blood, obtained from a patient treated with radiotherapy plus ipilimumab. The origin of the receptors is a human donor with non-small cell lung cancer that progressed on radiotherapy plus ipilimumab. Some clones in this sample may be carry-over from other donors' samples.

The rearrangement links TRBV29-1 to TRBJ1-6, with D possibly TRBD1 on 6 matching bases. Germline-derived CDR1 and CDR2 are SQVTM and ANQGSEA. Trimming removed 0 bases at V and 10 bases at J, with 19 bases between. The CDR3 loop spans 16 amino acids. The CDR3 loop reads CSVEDPQGPTQSPLHF. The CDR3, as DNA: TGCAGCGTTGAAGATCCCCAGGGGCCCACGCAGTCACCCCTCCACTTT.

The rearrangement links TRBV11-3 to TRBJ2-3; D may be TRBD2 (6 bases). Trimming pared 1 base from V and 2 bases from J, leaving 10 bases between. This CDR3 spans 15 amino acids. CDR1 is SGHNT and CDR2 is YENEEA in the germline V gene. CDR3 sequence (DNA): TGTGCCAGCAGCTTAGCGGGAGAGTACACAGATACGCAGTATTTT. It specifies CASSLAGEYTDTQYF.

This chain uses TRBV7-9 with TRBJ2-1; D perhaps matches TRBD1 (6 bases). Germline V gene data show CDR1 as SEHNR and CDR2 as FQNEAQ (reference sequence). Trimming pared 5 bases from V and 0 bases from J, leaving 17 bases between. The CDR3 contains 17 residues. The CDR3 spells CASSPKTGTSSYNEQFF. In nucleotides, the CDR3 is TGTGCCAGCAGCCCAAAGACAGGAACCAGCTCCTACAATGAGCAGTTCTTC.

The CDR3 DNA follows: TGCAGTTCCGGGGGGACCTACAATGAGCAGTTCTTC. It is translated as CSSGGTYNEQFF. V usage is TRBV29-1 and J usage is TRBJ2-1, with 7 bases fitting TRBD2. The CDR3 is made up of 12 amino acids. Germline V gene data show CDR1 as SQVTM and CDR2 as ANQGSEA.

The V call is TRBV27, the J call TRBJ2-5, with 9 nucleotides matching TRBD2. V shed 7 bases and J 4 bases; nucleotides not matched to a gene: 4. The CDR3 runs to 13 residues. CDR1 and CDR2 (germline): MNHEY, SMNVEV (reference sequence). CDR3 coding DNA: TGTGCCAGCACCCGAGCGGGGGGAGAGACCCAGTACTTC. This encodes CASTRAGGETQYF.

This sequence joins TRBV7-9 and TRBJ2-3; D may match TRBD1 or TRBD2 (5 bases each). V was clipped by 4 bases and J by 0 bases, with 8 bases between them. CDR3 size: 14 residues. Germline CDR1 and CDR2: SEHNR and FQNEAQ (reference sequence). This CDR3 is CASSWGPSTDTQYF. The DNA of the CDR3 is TGTGCCAGCAGCTGGGGACCGAGCACAGATACGCAGTATTTT.

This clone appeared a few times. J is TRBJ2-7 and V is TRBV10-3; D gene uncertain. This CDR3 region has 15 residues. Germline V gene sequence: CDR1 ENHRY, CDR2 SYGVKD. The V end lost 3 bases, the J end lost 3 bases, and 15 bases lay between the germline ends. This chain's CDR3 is CAISDPPLAYYEQYF. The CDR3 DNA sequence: TGTGCCATCAGTGACCCCCCCTTGGCCTACTACGAGCAGTACTTC.

This CDR3 reads CASSLEAGSEAFF. The CDR3 DNA is TGCGCCAGCAGCTTGGAGGCAGGGTCTGAAGCTTTCTTT. The V and J genes are TRBV5-1 and TRBJ1-1; perhaps TRBD1 as D (5 bases). V lost 0 bases to trimming and J lost 6 bases, with 9 bases between them. CDR1 SGHRS and CDR2 YFSETQ come from the germline V gene. The CDR3 is 13 residues long.

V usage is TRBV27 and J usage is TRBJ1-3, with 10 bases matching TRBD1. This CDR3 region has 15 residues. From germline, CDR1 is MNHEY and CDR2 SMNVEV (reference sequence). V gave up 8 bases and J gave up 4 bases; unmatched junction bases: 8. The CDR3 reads CASGRQGALGNTIYF. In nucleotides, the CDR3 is TGTGCCAGCGGACGACAGGGGGCATTAGGAAACACCATATATTTT.

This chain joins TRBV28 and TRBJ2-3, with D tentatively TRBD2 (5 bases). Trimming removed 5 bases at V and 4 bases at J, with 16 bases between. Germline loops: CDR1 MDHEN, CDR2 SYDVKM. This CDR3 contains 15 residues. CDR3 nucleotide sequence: TGTGCCAGCAGTGCCTACGGCCCAGCGGCAGATACGCAGTATTTT. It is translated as CASSAYGPAADTQYF.

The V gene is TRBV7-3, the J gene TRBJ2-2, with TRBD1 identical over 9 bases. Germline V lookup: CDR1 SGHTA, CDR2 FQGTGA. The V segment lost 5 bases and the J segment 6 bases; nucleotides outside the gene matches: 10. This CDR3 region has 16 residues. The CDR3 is CASSEQGAIGAGELFF. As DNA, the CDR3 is TGTGCCAGCAGCGAACAGGGGGCGATTGGAGCCGGGGAGCTGTTTTTT.

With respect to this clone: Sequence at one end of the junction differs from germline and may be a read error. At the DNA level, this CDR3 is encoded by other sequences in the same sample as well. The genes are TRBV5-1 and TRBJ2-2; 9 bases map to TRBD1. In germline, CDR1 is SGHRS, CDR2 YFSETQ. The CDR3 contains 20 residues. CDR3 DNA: TGCGCCAGCAGGCCGCACCAAGTTACAGGGGGCTGGGACACCCCCGGGGAACTGTTTTTT. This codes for CASRPHQVTGGWDTPGELFF.

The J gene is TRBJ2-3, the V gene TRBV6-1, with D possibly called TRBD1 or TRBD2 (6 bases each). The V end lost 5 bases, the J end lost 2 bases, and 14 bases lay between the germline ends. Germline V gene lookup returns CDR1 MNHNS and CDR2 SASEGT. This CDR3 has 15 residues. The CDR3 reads CASSRGPVPTDTQYF. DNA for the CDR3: TGTGCCAGCAGTCGGGGGCCCGTGCCCACAGATACGCAGTATTTT.

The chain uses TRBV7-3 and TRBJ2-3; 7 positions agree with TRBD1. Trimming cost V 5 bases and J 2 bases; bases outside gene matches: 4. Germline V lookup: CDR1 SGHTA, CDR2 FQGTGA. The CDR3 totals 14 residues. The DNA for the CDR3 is TGTGCCAGCAGCCAGGGACAGTCCACAGATACGCAGTATTTT. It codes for CASSQGQSTDTQYF. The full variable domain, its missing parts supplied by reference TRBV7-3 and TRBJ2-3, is GAGVSQTPSNKVTEKGKYVELRCDPISGHTALYWYRQSLGQGPEFLIYFQGTGAADDSGLPNDRFFAVRPEGSVSTLKIQRTERGDSAVYLCASSQGQSTDTQYFGPGTRLTVL.

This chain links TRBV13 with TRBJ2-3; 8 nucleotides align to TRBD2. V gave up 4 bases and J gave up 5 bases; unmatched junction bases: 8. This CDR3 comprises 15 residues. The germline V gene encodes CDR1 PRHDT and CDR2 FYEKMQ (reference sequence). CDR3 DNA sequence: TGTGCCAGCAGCTACAGCGGGGGTGGAGGAGATACGCAGTATTTT. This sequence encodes CASSYSGGGGDTQYF.

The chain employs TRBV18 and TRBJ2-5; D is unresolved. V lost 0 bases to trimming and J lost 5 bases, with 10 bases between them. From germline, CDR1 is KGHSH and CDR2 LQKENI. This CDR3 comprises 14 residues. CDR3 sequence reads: CASSPPLGVETQYF. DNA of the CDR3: TGTGCCAGCTCACCACCCTTAGGTGTGGAGACCCAGTACTTC. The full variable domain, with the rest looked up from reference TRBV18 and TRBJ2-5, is NAGVMQNPRHLVRRRGQEARLRCSPMKGHSHVYWYRQLPEEGLKFMVYLQKENIIDESGMPKERFSAEFPKEGPSILRIQQVVRGDSAAYFCASSPPLGVETQYFGPGTRLLVL.

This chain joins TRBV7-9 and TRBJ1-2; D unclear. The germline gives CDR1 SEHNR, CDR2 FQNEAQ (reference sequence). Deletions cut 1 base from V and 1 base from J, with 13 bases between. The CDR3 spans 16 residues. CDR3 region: CASSLGGVNVNYGYTF. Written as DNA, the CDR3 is TGTGCCAGCAGCTTAGGAGGAGTTAATGTTAACTATGGCTACACCTTC.

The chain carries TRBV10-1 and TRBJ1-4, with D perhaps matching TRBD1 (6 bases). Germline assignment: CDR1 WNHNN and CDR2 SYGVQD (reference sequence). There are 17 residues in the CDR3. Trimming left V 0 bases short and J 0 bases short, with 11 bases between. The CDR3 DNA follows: TGCGCCAGCAGTGAGTCGGGACATTCCTCAACTAATGAAAAACTGTTTTTT. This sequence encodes CASSESGHSSTNEKLFF.

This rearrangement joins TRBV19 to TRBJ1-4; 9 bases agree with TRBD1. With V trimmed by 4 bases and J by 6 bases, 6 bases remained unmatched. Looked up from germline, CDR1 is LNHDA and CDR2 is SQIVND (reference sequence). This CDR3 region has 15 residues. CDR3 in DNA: TGTGCCAGTAGTAGTCCGGGACAGGGAGATGAAAAACTGTTTTTT. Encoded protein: CASSSPGQGDEKLFF.

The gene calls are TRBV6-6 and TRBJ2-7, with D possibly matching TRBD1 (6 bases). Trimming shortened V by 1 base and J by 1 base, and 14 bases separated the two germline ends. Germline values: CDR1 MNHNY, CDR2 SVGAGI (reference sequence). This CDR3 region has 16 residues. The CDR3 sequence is CASSYWGQDTSYEQYF. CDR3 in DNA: TGTGCCAGCAGTTACTGGGGGCAGGACACTTCCTACGAGCAGTACTTC.